This entry features one T cell receptor beta chain sequence. Antigen: not known. The source of the sample is a study of CD8+CD57+ T cells in acquired aplastic anemia. Across the study: Mean DNA quantity obtained from sorted CD4+ and CD8+ cells was around 2.9 ug. Reads per healthy sample averaged approximately 10 million (CD4+) and 11.0 million (CD8+). Findings of the study overall: Any difference that existed in CD8+ Simpson's diversity between patients and controls was not significant. Overlapping CD8+ CDR3 repertoires of patients and controls contained some 30 shared sequences.

The TCR beta profiling, which covered VDJ combination and CDR3 sequence, was carried out using genomic DNA as the template. Via MiXCR, TCRdb re-called the reads, giving one row per CDR3 protein. The repertoire holds fewer than 200,000 distinct CDR3 sequences, about 60% seen once, with 45% in the top ten. CDR1 is LNHDA and CDR2 is SQIVND in the germline V gene (reference sequence). V lost 6 bases, J lost 10 bases, and 8 bases stayed unmatched. The CDR3 loop spans 14 amino acids. Sequenced material: sorted CD4+, CD8+, or CD8+CD57+ T cells (not recorded which) from PBMCs. This chain connects TRBV19 to TRBJ1-6; TRBD1 matches 8 bases. The source is a human donor in good health. The CDR3 sequence: CASRGGQGNSPLHF. In nucleotides, the CDR3 is TGTGCCAGTAGAGGCGGACAGGGTAACTCACCCCTCCACTTT.